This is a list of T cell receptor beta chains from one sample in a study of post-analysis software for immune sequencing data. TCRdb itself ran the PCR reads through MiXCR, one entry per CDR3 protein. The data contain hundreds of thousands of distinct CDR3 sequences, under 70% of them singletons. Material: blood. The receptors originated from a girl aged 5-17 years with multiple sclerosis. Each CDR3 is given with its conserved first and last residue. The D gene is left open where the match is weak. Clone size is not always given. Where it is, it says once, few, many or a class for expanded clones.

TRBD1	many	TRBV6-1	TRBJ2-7	CASSEAHGTGSYEQYF	TGTGCCAGCAGTGAAGCGCATGGGACAGGGTCCTACGAGCAGTACTTC
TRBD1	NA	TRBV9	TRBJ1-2	CASTAGTGNNYGYTF	TGTGCCAGCACCGCCGGGACAGGGAATAACTATGGCTACACCTTC
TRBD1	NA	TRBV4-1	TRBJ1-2	CASSYLDRVGGYTF	TGCGCCAGCAGCTACTTAGACAGGGTCGGCGGCTACACCTTC
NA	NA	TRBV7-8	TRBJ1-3	CASSWGPGVRGGEYF	TGTGCCAGCAGCTGGGGACCAGGGGTCCGGGGGGGGGAATATTTT
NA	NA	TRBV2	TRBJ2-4	CASSEVRANIQYF	TGTGCCAGCAGTGAAGTGAGGGCGAACATTCAGTACTTC
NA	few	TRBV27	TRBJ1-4	CASRLSPDKKLFF	TGTGCCAGCAGATTATCCCCCGACAAAAAACTGTTTTTT
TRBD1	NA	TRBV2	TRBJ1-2	CASSEARQGGGYTF	TGTGCCAGCAGTGAAGCGCGACAGGGTGGTGGCTACACCTTC
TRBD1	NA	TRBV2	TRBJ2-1	CASVPGTGSYNEQFF	TGTGCCAGCGTCCCCGGGACAGGGTCCTACAATGAGCAGTTCTTC
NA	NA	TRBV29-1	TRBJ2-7	CSVGASASYEQYF	TGCAGCGTTGGGGCTAGCGCTTCCTACGAGCAGTACTTC
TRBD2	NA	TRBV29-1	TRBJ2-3	CSVEDGLAGGGTDTQYF	TGCAGCGTTGAAGACGGACTAGCGGGAGGCGGAACAGATACGCAGTATTTT
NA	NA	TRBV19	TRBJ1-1	CASSSLPGERPDTEAFF	TGTGCCAGTAGTAGCCTTCCAGGAGAAAGGCCGGACACTGAAGCTTTCTTT
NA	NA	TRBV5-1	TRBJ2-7	CASSLKSSSYEQYF	TGCGCCAGCAGCTTGAAATCCAGTTCCTACGAGCAGTACTTC
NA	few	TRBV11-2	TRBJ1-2	CASSRPRNYGYTF	TGTGCCAGCAGCCGCCCTCGAAACTATGGCTACACCTTC
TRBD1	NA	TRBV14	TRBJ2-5	CASSQAGTGYETQYF	TGTGCCAGCAGCCAAGCTGGGACAGGGTACGAGACCCAGTACTTC
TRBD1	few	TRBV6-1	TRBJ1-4	CASSAGQANEKLFF	TGTGCCAGCAGTGCAGGACAGGCGAATGAAAAACTGTTTTTT
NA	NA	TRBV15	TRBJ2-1	CATSRDERPYNEQFF	TGTGCCACCAGCAGAGATGAGCGCCCCTACAATGAGCAGTTCTTC
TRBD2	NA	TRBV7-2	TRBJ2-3	CASRSPGTSGGADTQYF	TGTGCCAGCAGATCGCCCGGGACTAGCGGGGGGGCAGATACGCAGTATTTT
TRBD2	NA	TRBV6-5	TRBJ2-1	CASSYVVAGANEQFF	TGTGCCAGCAGTTACGTAGTAGCGGGAGCCAATGAGCAGTTCTTC
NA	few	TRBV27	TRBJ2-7	CASSPPGAALSYEQYF	TGTGCCAGCAGTCCCCCGGGGGCAGCCCTTTCCTACGAGCAGTACTTC
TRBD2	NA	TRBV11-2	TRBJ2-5	CASRAGVAATQYF	TGTGCCAGCAGAGCGGGAGTTGCTGCGACCCAGTACTTC
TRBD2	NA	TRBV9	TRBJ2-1	CASSALAGGPIYEQFF	TGTGCCAGCAGCGCATTAGCGGGAGGGCCCATTTATGAGCAGTTCTTC
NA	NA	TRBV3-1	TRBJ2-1	CASSQDPGGWDNEQFF	TGTGCCAGCAGCCAAGATCCCGGGGGTTGGGACAATGAGCAGTTCTTC
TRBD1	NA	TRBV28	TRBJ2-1	CASSYRTGQFF	TGTGCCAGCAGTTACAGGACAGGGCAGTTCTTC
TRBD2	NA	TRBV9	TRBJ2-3	CASSPQGTSGPWGTDTQYF	TGTGCCAGCAGCCCCCAGGGGACTAGCGGCCCGTGGGGCACAGATACGCAGTATTTT
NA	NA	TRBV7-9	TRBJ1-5	CASSLEVVSRGRGQPQHF	TGTGCCAGCAGCTTAGAGGTCGTGTCCAGGGGTCGAGGTCAGCCCCAGCATTTT
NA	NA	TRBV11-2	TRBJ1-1	CASSLSLDRMNTEAFF	TGTGCCAGCAGCTTATCACTAGATCGCATGAACACTGAAGCTTTCTTT
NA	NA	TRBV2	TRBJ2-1	CASRTDRTIYNEQFF	TGTGCCAGCAGAACCGACAGGACCATATACAATGAGCAGTTCTTC
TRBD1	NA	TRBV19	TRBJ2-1	CASSSTGGGEQFF	TGTGCCAGTAGTTCTACAGGGGGTGGGGAGCAGTTCTTC
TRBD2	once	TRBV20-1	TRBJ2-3	CSAFLAGAADTQYF	TGCAGTGCTTTCCTAGCGGGAGCGGCAGATACGCAGTATTTT
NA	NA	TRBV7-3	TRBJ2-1	CASSLVVTNEQFF	TGTGCCAGCAGCTTAGTAGTTACTAATGAGCAGTTCTTC
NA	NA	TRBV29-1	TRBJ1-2	CSVETGAYGYTF	TGCAGCGTTGAGACGGGGGCCTATGGCTACACCTTC
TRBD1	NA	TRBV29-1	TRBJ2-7	CSVRTGDYEQYF	TGCAGCGTCAGGACAGGGGACTACGAGCAGTACTTC
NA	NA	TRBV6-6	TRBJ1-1	CASTLTRGTEAFF	TGTGCCAGCACCCTGACCAGAGGCACTGAAGCTTTCTTT
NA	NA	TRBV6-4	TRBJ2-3	CASSDAQGSTQYF	TGTGCCAGCAGTGATGCCCAGGGTTCTACGCAGTATTTT
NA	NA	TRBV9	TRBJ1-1	CASSVGGGRLDTEAFF	TGTGCCAGCAGCGTAGGCGGGGGGCGCCTGGACACTGAAGCTTTCTTT
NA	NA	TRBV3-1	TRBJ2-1	CASSQFPISDLTYNEQFF	TGTGCCAGCAGCCAATTCCCCATTAGCGACTTAACCTACAATGAGCAGTTCTTC
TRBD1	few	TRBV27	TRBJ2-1	CASSGTGFNEQFF	TGTGCCAGCAGTGGGACAGGATTCAATGAGCAGTTCTTC
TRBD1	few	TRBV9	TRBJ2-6	CASSKQGAAPGANVLTF	TGTGCCAGCAGCAAACAGGGGGCTGCCCCCGGGGCCAACGTCCTGACTTTC
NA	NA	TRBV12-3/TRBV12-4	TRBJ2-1	CASSSTDGGSYNEQFF	TGTGCCAGCAGTTCTACAGACGGAGGCTCCTACAATGAGCAGTTCTTC
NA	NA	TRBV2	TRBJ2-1	CASSRGLGFF	TGTGCCAGCAGTCGTGGGCTGGGGTTCTTC
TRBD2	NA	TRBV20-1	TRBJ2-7	CSARDLTGGSYNEQYF	TGCAGTGCTAGAGATCTAACGGGGGGGTCCTACAATGAGCAGTACTTC
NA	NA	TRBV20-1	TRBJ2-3	CSARDRPVAGTDTQYF	TGCAGTGCTAGAGACCGGCCGGTAGCGGGCACAGATACGCAGTATTTT
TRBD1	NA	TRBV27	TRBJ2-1	CASSYSGGASDNEQFF	TGTGCCAGCAGTTATTCAGGGGGTGCCTCAGACAATGAGCAGTTCTTC
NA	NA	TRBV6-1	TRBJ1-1	CASIPIGNTEAFF	TGTGCCAGCATTCCTATAGGGAACACTGAAGCTTTCTTT
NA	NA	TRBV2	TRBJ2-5	CASSEGGPGLYF	TGTGCCAGCAGTGAGGGGGGACCAGGGTTGTACTTC
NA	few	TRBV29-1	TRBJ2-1	CSVVTVGYNEQFF	TGCAGCGTTGTTACCGTCGGTTACAATGAGCAGTTCTTC
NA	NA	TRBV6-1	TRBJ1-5	CASSEVASGSYQPQHF	TGTGCCAGCAGTGAAGTGGCGTCAGGGTCTTATCAGCCCCAGCATTTT
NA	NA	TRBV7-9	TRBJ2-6	CASSLSSGVPGANVLTF	TGTGCCAGCAGCTTAAGTAGCGGAGTCCCTGGGGCCAACGTTCTGACTTTC
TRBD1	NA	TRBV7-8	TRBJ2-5	CASSITTGTGTQYF	TGTGCCAGCAGTATTACGACAGGGACGGGGACCCAGTACTTC
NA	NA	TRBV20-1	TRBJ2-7	CSARDCYEQYF	TGCAGTGCTAGAGATTGTTACGAGCAGTACTTC
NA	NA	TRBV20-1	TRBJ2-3	CSARDQGRTDTQYF	TGCAGTGCCAGAGATCAGGGCCGCACAGATACGCAGTATTTT